This TCR beta chain was identified in a study of cytomegalovirus exposure and HLA in healthy donors. A note on this clone: Its antigen is currently unknown.

Study-wide results and limits: The authors later linked a missense DCLRE1C variant to TCR beta V- and J-gene trimming. Presence/absence analyses supposed approximately even sequencing depth among donors.

The PCR was carried out with 60 Vbeta primers and 13 Jbeta primers. Using immunoSEQ multiplex PCR, the repertoire was profiled, and TCRdb retains in-frame clones only, with some absent. Of around 130,000 clones listed, 80% to 90% are singletons. The sequencing input was PBMCs. The receptor comes from a man aged 35 to 55 in good health and CMV-seronegative.

Written as DNA, the CDR3 is TGCAGCGTTTGGGGCAGAAGCACCGGGGAGCTGTTTTTT. It yields the protein CSVWGRSTGELFF. J is TRBJ2-2 and V is TRBV29-1; maybe TRBD1 (5 bases). The germline V and J ends were trimmed by 5 bases and 4 bases, with 11 bases remaining between them. Germline CDR1 is SQVTM and CDR2 is ANQGSEA. The CDR3 extends over 13 amino acids.